A single T cell receptor (beta chain) is shown here with its context. Its antigen is still unknown. Base quality data are lacking; no much larger clone is found one base away. The sample comes from a study of Ad26.COV2.S vaccination and SARS-CoV-2 variants (dated by TCRdb to about 2021). Background on the whole study: Donors in the vaccine arm were drawn from COV1001, a multicentre, randomized, double-blind, placebo-controlled phase I-IIa trial testing Ad26.COV2.S in healthy adults. The TCR-sequenced set comprised about 32 samples: around 20 Ad26.COV2.S vaccine recipients, 5 placebo recipients and 8 SARS-CoV-2 convalescent individuals. Ad26.COV2.S was given intramuscularly at 5x10^10 or 1x10^11 viral particles, as a single shot or as two shots 56 days apart. TCRbeta repertoire sequencing served as the tool for gauging how specific and how broad the SARS-CoV-2-reactive T cell receptors were following Ad26.COV2.S vaccination. Participants in the trial were split at random into five groups of five each, receiving low-dose or high-dose Ad26.COV2.S once or twice, or else placebo on both occasions. Blinding of investigators to trial group allocation was maintained during experiments and outcome assessment.

The treatment or condition label, as the study defines it: over 15 received Ad26.COV2.S at low or high dose, single or two shots; about 5 received placebo; per-sample allocation not given. For vaccine and placebo recipients, repertoires were sequenced using samples collected on day 63 after the first injection. Cohort 1b enrolled 25 or so adults aged 18-55 years at a single site in Boston, USA, between 29 July and 7 August 2020. Ad26.COV2.S was a replication-incompetent adenovirus type 26 vector that expressed a prefusion-stabilized SARS-CoV-2 spike protein derived from the original Wuhan strain. Results and caveats for the whole study, not just this receptor: The authors noted that the TCR breadth and depth analyses may have underestimated total T cell responses. Non-spike TCR breadth was comparable between vaccine and placebo recipients, consistent with the vaccine containing only spike. Compared with placebo recipients, Ad26.COV2.S recipients showed higher spike-specific TCR breadth (P = 0.0014). The study was not powered to compare responses between vaccine doses or regimens. After vaccination, spike-specific CD8+ and CD4+ T cell responses were reported to show substantial breadth.

Relative to germline, V is 0 bases shorter and J is 4 bases shorter, with 7 bases between their ends. CDR1 and CDR2 are drawn from the germline V gene (reference sequence): SGHNT, YYREEE. The CDR3 holds 14 amino acids from the cysteine to the phenylalanine. The kept DNA is CDR3 alone, 42 bases in frame from the first base. The immunoSEQ Assay was used to sequence TCRbeta CDR3 regions. After extraction, genomic DNA underwent amplification by bias-controlled multiplex PCR, followed by high-throughput sequencing. Per the authors' processing: To quantify the absolute abundance of every unique TCRbeta CDR3 region, sequences were collapsed and filtered. T cell fraction was estimated by normalizing TCRbeta template counts to usable DNA, which was measured by amplifying reference genes present in all nucleated cells. Repertoire TCRs were annotated as SARS-CoV-2-specific when V gene, CDR3 amino acid sequence and J gene were exactly matched to a known reactive TCR set. The reference SARS-CoV-2 TCR set was derived from MIRA and filtered for enrichment in COVID-19-positive ImmuneCODE repertoires, a step that removed public or cross-reactive TCRs. Using the MIRA antigens, annotated TCRs were further analysed by specific ORF or by position within an ORF. Breadth was defined as annotated unique rearrangements over total unique productive rearrangements; depth was the summed frequency of those rearrangements. Group comparisons of TCR breadth used two-sided Wilcoxon rank-sum tests. TCRdb carries this immuneACCESS record with in-frame sequences only. Its versions omit some clonotypes, under half of them owing to an unresolved V gene in the studies checked, with the rest unexplained. The D gene and trimming were derived from the DNA, and the V and J assignments and clone size from that table. The sample profile shows approximately 340,000 clones; about 85% of them were found once. Clones ranked in the top ten supply 2.5% to 3.5% of the sample.

This specimen was peripheral blood, taken in a trial of Ad26.COV2.S vaccine versus placebo. The source is a person between 18 and 60 years old who received the Ad26.COV2.S COVID-19 vaccine or a placebo. The chain employs TRBV5-4 and TRBJ2-2; no D segment can be confidently identified. The CDR3 protein is CASSLDSPTGELFF. The DNA sequence reads TGTGCCAGCAGCTTGGACAGCCCCACCGGGGAGCTGTTTTTT.